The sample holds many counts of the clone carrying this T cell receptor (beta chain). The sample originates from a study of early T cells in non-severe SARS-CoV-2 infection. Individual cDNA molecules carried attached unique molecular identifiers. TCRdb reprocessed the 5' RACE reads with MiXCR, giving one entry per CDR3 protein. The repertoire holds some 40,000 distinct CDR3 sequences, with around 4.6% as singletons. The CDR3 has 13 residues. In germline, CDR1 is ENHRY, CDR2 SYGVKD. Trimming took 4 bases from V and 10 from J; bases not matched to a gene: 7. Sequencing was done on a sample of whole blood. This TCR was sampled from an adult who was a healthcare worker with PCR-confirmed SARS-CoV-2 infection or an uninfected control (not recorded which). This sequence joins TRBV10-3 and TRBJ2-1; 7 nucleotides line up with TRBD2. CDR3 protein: CAISGEGRSEQFF. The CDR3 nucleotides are TGTGCCATCAGTGGGGAGGGGCGCAGCGAGCAGTTCTTC.